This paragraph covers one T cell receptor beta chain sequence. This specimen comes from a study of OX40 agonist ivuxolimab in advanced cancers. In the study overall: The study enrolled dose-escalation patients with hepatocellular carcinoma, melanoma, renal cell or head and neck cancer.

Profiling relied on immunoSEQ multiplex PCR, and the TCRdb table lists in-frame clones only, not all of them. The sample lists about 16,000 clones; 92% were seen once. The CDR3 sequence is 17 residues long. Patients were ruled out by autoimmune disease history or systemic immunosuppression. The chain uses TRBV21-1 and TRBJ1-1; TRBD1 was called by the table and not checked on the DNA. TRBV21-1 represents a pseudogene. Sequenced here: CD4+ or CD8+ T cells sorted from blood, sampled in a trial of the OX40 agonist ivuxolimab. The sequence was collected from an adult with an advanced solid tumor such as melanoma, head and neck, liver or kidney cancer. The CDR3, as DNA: TGTGCCAGCAGCAACCGGGACACTGACCATGGGAACACTGAAGCTTTCTTT. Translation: CASSNRDTDHGNTEAFF.